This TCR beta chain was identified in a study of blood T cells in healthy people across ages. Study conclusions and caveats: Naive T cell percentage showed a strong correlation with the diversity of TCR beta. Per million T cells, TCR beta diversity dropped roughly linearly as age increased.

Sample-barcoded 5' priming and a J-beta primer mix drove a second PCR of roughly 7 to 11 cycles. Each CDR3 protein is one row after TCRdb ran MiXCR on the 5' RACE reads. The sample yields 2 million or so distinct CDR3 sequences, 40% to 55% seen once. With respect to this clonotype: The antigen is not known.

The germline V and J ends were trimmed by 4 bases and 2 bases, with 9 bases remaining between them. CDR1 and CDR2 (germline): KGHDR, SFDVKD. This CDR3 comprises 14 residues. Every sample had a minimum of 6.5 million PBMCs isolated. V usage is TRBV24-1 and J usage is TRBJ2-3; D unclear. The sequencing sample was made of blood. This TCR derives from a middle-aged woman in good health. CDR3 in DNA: TGTGCCACCAGTGAAGGAAGTTTCACAGATACGCAGTATTTT. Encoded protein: CATSEGSFTDTQYF.